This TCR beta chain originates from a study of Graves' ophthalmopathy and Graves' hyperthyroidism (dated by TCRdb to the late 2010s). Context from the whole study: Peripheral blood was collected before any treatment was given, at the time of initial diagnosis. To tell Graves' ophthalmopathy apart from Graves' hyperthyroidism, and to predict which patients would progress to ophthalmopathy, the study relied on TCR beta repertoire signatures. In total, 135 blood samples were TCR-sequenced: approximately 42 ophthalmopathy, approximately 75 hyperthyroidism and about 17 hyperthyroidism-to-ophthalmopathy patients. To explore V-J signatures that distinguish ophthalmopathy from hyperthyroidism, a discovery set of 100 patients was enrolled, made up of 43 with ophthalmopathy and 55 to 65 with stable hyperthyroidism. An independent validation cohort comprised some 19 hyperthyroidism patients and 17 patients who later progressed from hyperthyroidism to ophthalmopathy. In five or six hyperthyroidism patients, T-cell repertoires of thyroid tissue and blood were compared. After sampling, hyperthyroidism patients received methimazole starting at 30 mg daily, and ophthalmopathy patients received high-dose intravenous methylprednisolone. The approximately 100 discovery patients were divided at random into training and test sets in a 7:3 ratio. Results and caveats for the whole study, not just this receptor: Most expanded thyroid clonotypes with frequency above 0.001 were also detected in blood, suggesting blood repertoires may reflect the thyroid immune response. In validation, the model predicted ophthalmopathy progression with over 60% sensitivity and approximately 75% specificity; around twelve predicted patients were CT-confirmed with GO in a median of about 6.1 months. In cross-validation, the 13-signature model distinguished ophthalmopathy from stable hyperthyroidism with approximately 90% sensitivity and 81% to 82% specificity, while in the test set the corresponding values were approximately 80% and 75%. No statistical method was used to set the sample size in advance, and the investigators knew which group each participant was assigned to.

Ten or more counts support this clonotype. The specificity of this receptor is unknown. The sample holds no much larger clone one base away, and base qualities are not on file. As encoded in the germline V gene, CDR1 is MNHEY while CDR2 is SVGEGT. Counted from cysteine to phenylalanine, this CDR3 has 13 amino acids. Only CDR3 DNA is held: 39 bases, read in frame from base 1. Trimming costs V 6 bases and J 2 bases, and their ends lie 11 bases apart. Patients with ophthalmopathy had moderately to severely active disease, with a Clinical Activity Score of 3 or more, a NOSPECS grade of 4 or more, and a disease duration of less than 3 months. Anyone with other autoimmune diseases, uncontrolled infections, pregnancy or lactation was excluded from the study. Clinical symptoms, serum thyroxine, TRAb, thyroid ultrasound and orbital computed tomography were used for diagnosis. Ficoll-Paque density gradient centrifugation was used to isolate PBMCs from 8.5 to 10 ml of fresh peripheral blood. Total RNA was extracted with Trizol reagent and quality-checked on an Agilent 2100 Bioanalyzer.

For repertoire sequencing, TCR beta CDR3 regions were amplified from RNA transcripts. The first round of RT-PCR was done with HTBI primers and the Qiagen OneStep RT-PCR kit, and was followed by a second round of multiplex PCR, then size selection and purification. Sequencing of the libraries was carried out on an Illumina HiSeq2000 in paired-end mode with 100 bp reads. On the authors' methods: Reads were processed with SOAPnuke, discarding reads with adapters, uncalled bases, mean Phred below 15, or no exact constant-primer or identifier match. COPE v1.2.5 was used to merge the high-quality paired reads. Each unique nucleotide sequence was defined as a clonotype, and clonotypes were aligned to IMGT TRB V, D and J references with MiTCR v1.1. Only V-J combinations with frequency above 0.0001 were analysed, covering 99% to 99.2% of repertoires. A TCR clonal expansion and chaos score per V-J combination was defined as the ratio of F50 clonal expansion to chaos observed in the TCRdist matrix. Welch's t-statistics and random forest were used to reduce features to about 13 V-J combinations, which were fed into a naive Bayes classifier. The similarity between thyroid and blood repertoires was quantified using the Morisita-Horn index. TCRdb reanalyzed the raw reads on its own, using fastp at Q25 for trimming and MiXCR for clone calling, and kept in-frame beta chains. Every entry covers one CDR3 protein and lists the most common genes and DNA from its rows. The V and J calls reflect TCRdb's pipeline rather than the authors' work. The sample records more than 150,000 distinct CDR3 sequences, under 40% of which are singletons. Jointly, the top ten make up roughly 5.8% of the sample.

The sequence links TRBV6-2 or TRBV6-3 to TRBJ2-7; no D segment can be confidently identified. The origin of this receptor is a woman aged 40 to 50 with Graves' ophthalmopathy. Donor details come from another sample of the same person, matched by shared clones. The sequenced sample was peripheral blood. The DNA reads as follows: TGTGCCAGCAGCCCCGGTAGAGCCTACGAGCAGTACTTC. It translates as CASSPGRAYEQYF.